This T cell receptor (beta chain) appears in the sequencing data of a study of Graves' ophthalmopathy and Graves' hyperthyroidism. About the research overall: Peripheral blood (taken before any treatment) was collected at initial diagnosis.

This clonotype was recorded many times. The authors amplified TCR beta CDR3 regions, and they did so from RNA transcripts for repertoire sequencing. The first-round RT-PCR employed HTBI primers together with the Qiagen OneStep RT-PCR kit. A multiplex PCR was then performed as the second round. TCRdb ran MiXCR on the multiplex PCR reads and lists one entry per CDR3 protein. The data show about 500,000 distinct CDR3 sequences, around 15% seen once. It was on clinical symptoms, serum thyroxine, TRAb, thyroid ultrasound and orbital computed tomography that diagnosis relied. Fresh peripheral blood (approximately 10 ml) yielded the PBMCs. Germline V gene lookup returns CDR1 DFQATT and CDR2 SNEGSKA (reference sequence). V lost 6 bases and J lost 2; bases outside the gene matches: 6. There are 13 residues in the CDR3.

The sequencing sample was made of blood. This rearrangement joins TRBV20-1 to TRBJ1-2; 7 nucleotides agree with TRBD1. The receptor was isolated from a woman under 40 with Graves' ophthalmopathy. The CDR3 DNA reads as TGCAGTGCCCCACGGGACAGAAACTATGGCTACACCTTC. This translates into CSAPRDRNYGYTF.